This TCR beta chain originates from a study of CD8 T cells in Susac syndrome. This clonotype showed up just a few times. When the RNA was reverse transcribed, random hexamers were used with an input of roughly 0.5 to 1 ug. TCR beta CDR3 was amplified by immunoSEQ multiplex PCR. This amplification extended across 54 Vbeta and 13 Jbeta segments. TCRdb fed the immunoSEQ multiplex PCR reads into MiXCR, producing one record per CDR3 protein. The sample records 100,000 to 150,000 distinct CDR3 sequences, around 94% being singletons. The germline V and J ends were trimmed by 0 bases and 9 bases, with 9 bases remaining between them. This CDR3 is 13 amino acids long. Germline CDR1 MNHEY, CDR2 SVGAGI. TEMRA cells were FACS-enriched, while CD8+ and CD4+ T cells were negatively isolated.

This clonotype was sampled from a human donor with Susac syndrome. What was sequenced was CD8+ T cells from PBMCs. This sequence joins TRBV6-5 and TRBJ2-1; D unresolved. This chain's CDR3 is CASSYSPTGEQFF. For the CDR3, the DNA is TGTGCCAGCAGTTACTCGCCCACGGGTGAGCAGTTCTTC.